This TCR beta chain was obtained from a study of blood T cell repertoires in COVID-19. Across the study: The United States, Italy and Spain provided the acute and convalescent COVID-19 samples. PBMCs, B-cell-depleted T cells, or T cells provided the cDNA or gDNA that made up the material.

CDR1 GTSNPN and CDR2 SVGIG come from the germline V gene (reference sequence). V shed 3 bases and J shed 2 bases, with 11 bases lying between them. The CDR3 runs 14 residues. Authors' methods: How many nucleated cells were present was estimated from reference gene primer amplification. Libraries were prepared by immunoSEQ multiplex PCR; TCRdb keeps only in-frame clonotypes and omits some of them. V and J calls and clone size are those listed in that table; D and trimming were worked out from the DNA. The sample carries around 120,000 clones, about 70% recorded once. The sequence was obtained from a woman aged 65 to 85 with acute or convalescent COVID-19. The material sequenced was peripheral blood. The chain combines TRBV30 with TRBJ1-5; possible D gene TRBD1, 5 bases. The CDR3 spells CAWSSGLGNQPQHF. The CDR3 DNA sequence: TGTGCCTGGAGCTCAGGGTTGGGCAATCAGCCCCAGCATTTT.